This section outlines one T cell receptor beta chain sequence together with its context. No antigen is known for it. Assay: immunoSEQ multiplex PCR; the TCRdb copy retains only in-frame clones and omits some. The sample lists about 680,000 clones, more than 80% occurring once. This sample is part of a study of Ad26.COV2.S vaccination and SARS-CoV-2 variants. Study-wide findings and caveats: Compared with placebo recipients, vaccine recipients had higher spike-specific TCR breadth. Reported post-vaccination CD8+ and CD4+ T cell responses to spike showed substantial breadth.

This sample's treatment: about 20 received Ad26.COV2.S at low or high dose, single or two shots; 5 received placebo; per-sample allocation not given. The investigators took samples on day 63 after the first vaccine or placebo injection. The administered vaccine (an Ad26 vector) expressed Wuhan-strain SARS-CoV-2 spike. Germline V gives CDR1 MNHEY, CDR2 SMNVEV (reference sequence). Trimming at V came to 5 bases and at J to 3 bases, leaving 6 bases not matched to a gene. The CDR3 contains 14 residues. The TCR was taken from a person aged 18-60 years who received the Ad26.COV2.S COVID-19 vaccine or a placebo. Sample: peripheral blood, taken in a trial of Ad26.COV2.S vaccine versus placebo. The J gene is TRBJ2-7, the V gene TRBV27, with 8 positions matching TRBD1. CDR3 nucleotides: TGTGCCAGCAGTCTACAGGGGGGCCACTACGAGCAGTACTTC. Translated, it gives CASSLQGGHYEQYF.